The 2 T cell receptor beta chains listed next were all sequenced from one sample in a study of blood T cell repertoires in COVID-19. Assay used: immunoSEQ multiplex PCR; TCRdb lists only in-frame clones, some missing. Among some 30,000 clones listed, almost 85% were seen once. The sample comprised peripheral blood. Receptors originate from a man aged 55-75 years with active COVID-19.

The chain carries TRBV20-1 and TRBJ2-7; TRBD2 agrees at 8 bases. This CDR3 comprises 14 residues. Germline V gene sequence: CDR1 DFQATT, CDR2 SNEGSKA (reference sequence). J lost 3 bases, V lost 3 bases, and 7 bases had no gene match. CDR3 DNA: TGCAGTGCTAGTACTAGCGGTTGGGGCTACGAGCAGTACTTC. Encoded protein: CSASTSGWGYEQYF.

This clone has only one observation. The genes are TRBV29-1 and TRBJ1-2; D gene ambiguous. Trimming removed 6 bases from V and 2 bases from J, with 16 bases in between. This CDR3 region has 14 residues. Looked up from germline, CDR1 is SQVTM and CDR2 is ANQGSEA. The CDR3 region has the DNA TGCAGCGTGCTCCAAGCCGGGAAGAACTATGGCTACACCTTC. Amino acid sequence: CSVLQAGKNYGYTF. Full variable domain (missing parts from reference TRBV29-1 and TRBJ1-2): SAVISQKPSRDICQRGTSLTIQCQVDSQVTMMFWYRQQPGQSLTLIATANQGSEATYESGFVIDKFPISRPNLTFSTLTVSNMSPEDSSIYLCSVLQAGKNYGYTFGSGTRLTVV.